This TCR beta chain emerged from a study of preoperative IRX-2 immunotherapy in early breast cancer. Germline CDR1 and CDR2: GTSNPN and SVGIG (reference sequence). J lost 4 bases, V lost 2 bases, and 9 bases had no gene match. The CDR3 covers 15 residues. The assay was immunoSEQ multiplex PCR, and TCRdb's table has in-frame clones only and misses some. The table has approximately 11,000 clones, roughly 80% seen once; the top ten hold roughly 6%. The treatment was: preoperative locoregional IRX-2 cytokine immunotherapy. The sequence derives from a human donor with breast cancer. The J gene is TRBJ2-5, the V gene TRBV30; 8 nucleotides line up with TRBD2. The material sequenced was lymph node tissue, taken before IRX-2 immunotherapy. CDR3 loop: CAWSPRGGRRETQYF. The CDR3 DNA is TGTGCCTGGAGTCCCCGGGGGGGGAGGCGAGAGACCCAGTACTTC. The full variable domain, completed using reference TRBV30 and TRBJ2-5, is SQTIHQWPATLVQPVGSPLSLECTVEGTSNPNLYWYRQAAGRGLQLLFYSVGIGQISSEVPQNLSASRPQDRQFILSSKKLLLSDSGFYLCAWSPRGGRRETQYFGPGTRLLVL.